This TCR beta chain was identified in a study of STAT5B mutations in CD4+ large granular lymphocyte leukemia. The germline V gene encodes CDR1 MNHNS and CDR2 SASEGT. The CDR3 is 19 residues long. The assay was immunoSEQ multiplex PCR, and TCRdb's table has in-frame clones only and misses some. Of 30,000 to 40,000 clones in the sample, more than 70% are singletons; the top ten hold more than 0.75%. The source is a human donor in good health. Sequencing was carried out using CD4+ T cells from blood buffy coats. The chain couples TRBV6-1 to TRBJ2-5; a possible D gene is TRBD2 (7 bases). The J call may be in error: the DNA end matches TRBJ2-7 better. The CDR3 region is CASSEVRGRALDGSYEQYF. Written as DNA, the CDR3 is TGTGCCAGCAGTGAAGTGCGGGGGCGGGCCCTAGATGGTTCCTACGAGCAGTACTTC.